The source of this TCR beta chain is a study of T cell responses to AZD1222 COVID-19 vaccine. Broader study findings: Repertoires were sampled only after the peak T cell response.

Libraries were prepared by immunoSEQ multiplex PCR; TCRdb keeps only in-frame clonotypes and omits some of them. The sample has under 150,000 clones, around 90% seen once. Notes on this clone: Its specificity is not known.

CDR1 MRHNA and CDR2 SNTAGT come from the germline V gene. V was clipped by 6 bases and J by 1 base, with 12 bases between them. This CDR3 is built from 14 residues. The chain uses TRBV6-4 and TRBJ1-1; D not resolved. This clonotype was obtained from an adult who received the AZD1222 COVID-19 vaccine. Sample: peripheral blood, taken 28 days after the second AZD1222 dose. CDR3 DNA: TGTGCCAGCAGAGGAGGGAATGAGAACACTGAAGCTTTCTTT. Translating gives CASRGGNENTEAFF.